A selection of T cell receptor beta chains follows, all from one sample in a study of preoperative IRX-2 immunotherapy in early breast cancer. Clones were sequenced by immunoSEQ multiplex PCR, and TCRdb holds only the in-frame ones, with some missing. This table holds under 35,000 clones, 82% found once. Specimen collection occurred from a patient treated with IRX-2 immunotherapy. The source of these receptors is a human donor with breast cancer. Each CDR3 is given with its conserved first and last residue. Fields, in order: D gene, clone size, J gene, V gene, CDR3 protein, CDR3 DNA. D genes are given only for firm matches. Clone size is given for some rows only: seen once, a few or many times, or a class if the clone is expanded.

D: -; size: -; J: TRBJ1-3; V: TRBV18; CDR3: CASSPGTPGNTIYF; DNA: TGTGCCAGCTCACCTGGGACACCAGGAAACACCATATATTTT
D: -; size: -; J: TRBJ2-2; V: TRBV19; CDR3: CASSPAHVGQTNTGELFF; DNA: TGTGCCAGTAGTCCTGCCCATGTTGGCCAGACGAACACCGGGGAGCTGTTTTTT
D: -; size: -; J: TRBJ2-3; V: TRBV18; CDR3: CASSPPGADTQYF; DNA: TGTGCCAGCTCACCTCCCGGTGCAGATACGCAGTATTTT
D: -; size: -; J: TRBJ1-1; V: TRBV11-3; CDR3: CASSPLEGSTEAFF; DNA: TGTGCCAGCAGCCCTCTGGAGGGAAGCACTGAAGCTTTCTTT
D: -; size: few; J: TRBJ2-1; V: TRBV11-3; CDR3: CTSSLLAGLSYNEQFF; DNA: TGTACCAGCAGCTTATTGGCCGGCCTCTCCTACAATGAGCAGTTCTTC
D: -; size: -; J: TRBJ1-1; V: TRBV11-3; CDR3: CASSLDRGPHTEAFF; DNA: TGTGCCAGCAGCTTGGATCGTGGGCCGCACACTGAAGCTTTCTTT
D: -; size: -; J: TRBJ2-1; V: TRBV19; CDR3: CASAPGTGAYNEQFF; DNA: TGTGCCAGCGCCCCCGGGACTGGAGCCTACAATGAGCAGTTCTTC
D: -; size: -; J: TRBJ2-1; V: TRBV15; CDR3: CATSRGGYESYNEQFF; DNA: TGTGCCACCAGCAGAGGTGGGTACGAGTCCTACAATGAGCAGTTCTTC
D: TRBD1; size: -; J: TRBJ1-2; V: TRBV6-8; CDR3: CASSYRTGGDSNYGYTF; DNA: TGTGCCAGCAGTTACCGGACAGGGGGTGATTCTAACTATGGCTACACCTTC
D: -; size: -; J: TRBJ1-5; V: TRBV6-8; CDR3: CASNGVSGNQPQHF; DNA: TGTGCCAGCAATGGGGTTTCGGGCAATCAGCCCCAGCATTTT
D: -; size: -; J: TRBJ2-3; V: TRBV28; CDR3: CASSGGLSAFYTDTQYF; DNA: TGTGCCAGCAGTGGCGGACTGAGCGCCTTTTACACAGATACGCAGTATTTT
D: -; size: few; J: TRBJ1-3; V: TRBV15; CDR3: CATSREGGGGNTIYF; DNA: TGTGCCACCAGCAGAGAAGGGGGAGGAGGAAACACCATATATTTT
D: -; size: -; J: TRBJ1-4; V: TRBV7-1; CDR3: CASRPPTNEKLFF; DNA: TGTGCCAGCAGACCGCCAACTAATGAAAAACTGTTTTTT
D: -; size: few; J: TRBJ1-3; V: TRBV6-8; CDR3: CASSYGRDPGNTIYF; DNA: TGTGCCAGCAGTTACGGCAGGGACCCTGGAAACACCATATATTTT
D: TRBD1; size: -; J: TRBJ1-2; V: TRBV7-1; CDR3: CASSRRDRADGYTF; DNA: TGTGCCAGCAGCCGACGGGACAGGGCGGACGGCTACACCTTC
D: TRBD2; size: -; J: TRBJ2-3; V: TRBV4-2; CDR3: CASSQGIAGRTGSSGHTDTQYF; DNA: TGTGCCAGCAGCCAAGGTATTGCGGGGAGGACGGGATCTAGCGGCCACACAGATACGCAGTATTTT
D: -; size: -; J: TRBJ1-1; V: TRBV29-1; CDR3: CSVKNPDSALGAFF; DNA: TGCAGCGTTAAAAACCCCGACAGTGCCCTGGGGGCTTTCTTT
D: -; size: -; J: TRBJ1-3; V: TRBV23-1; CDR3: CASSQDSGFGNTIYF; DNA: TGCGCCAGCAGCCAAGATTCGGGCTTTGGAAACACCATATATTTT
D: -; size: -; J: TRBJ2-3; V: TRBV28; CDR3: CASSFLGVFTDTQYF; DNA: TGTGCCAGCAGTTTTTTGGGGGTTTTCACAGATACGCAGTATTTT
D: TRBD1; size: -; J: TRBJ2-7; V: TRBV6-8; CDR3: CASTIQPTGYEQYF; DNA: TGTGCCAGCACCATCCAGCCGACAGGGTACGAGCAGTACTTC
D: -; size: -; J: TRBJ2-7; V: TRBV11-3; CDR3: CASSFYVSFGEQYF; DNA: TGTGCCAGCAGCTTTTACGTTAGTTTCGGGGAGCAGTACTTC
D: -; size: -; J: TRBJ2-1; V: TRBV19; CDR3: CASSKDSYYNEQFF; DNA: TGTGCCAGTAGTAAGGACTCCTATTACAATGAGCAGTTCTTC
D: -; size: -; J: TRBJ1-1; V: TRBV10-2; CDR3: CASRRSEGLTEAFF; DNA: TGCGCCAGCAGACGATCTGAGGGACTAACTGAAGCTTTCTTT
D: -; size: once; J: TRBJ2-7; V: TRBV28; CDR3: CASGGSSYEQYF; DNA: TGTGCCAGCGGGGGGAGCTCCTACGAGCAGTACTTC
D: -; size: once; J: TRBJ2-7; V: TRBV6-8; CDR3: CASSRVGLIYEQYF; DNA: TGTGCCAGCAGTCGCGTGGGACTTATCTACGAGCAGTACTTC
D: -; size: -; J: TRBJ2-7; V: TRBV23-1; CDR3: CVSTSNPGAIEQYF; DNA: TGCGTCAGCACCTCAAATCCAGGGGCTATCGAGCAGTACTTC
D: -; size: -; J: TRBJ1-2; V: TRBV7-6; CDR3: CASRTSGSNYGYTF; DNA: TGTGCCAGCAGGACCTCGGGAAGTAACTATGGCTACACCTTC
D: -; size: -; J: TRBJ1-1; V: TRBV14; CDR3: CASSAGQNTEAFF; DNA: TGTGCCAGCAGCGCTGGACAGAACACTGAAGCTTTCTTT
D: -; size: -; J: TRBJ2-7; V: TRBV28; CDR3: CASSLFPPSYEQYF; DNA: TGTGCCAGCAGTTTATTTCCACCTTCCTACGAGCAGTACTTC
D: TRBD1; size: -; J: TRBJ2-7; V: TRBV11-3; CDR3: CASSLEGTVSYEQYF; DNA: TGTGCCAGCAGCTTAGAAGGGACAGTGTCCTACGAGCAGTACTTC
D: TRBD1; size: -; J: TRBJ1-2; V: TRBV12-5; CDR3: CASGLAYVRTGSLAQIYGYTF; DNA: TGTGCTAGTGGTTTGGCGTACGTAAGGACAGGGTCACTTGCACAAATCTATGGCTACACCTTC
D: -; size: few; J: TRBJ1-5; V: TRBV11-3; CDR3: CASSLGGKGNQPQHF; DNA: TGTGCCAGCAGCTTGGGGGGTAAGGGCAATCAGCCCCAGCATTTT
D: -; size: -; J: TRBJ2-1; V: TRBV29-1; CDR3: CSVDIRWGGNEQFF; DNA: TGCAGCGTTGATATCCGGTGGGGAGGCAATGAGCAGTTCTTC
D: TRBD1; size: -; J: TRBJ1-5; V: TRBV7-7; CDR3: CASSDRGYNQPQHF; DNA: TGTGCCAGCAGCGACAGGGGGTACAATCAGCCCCAGCATTTT
D: -; size: -; J: TRBJ2-3; V: TRBV5-1; CDR3: CASYLARGTDTQYF; DNA: TGCGCCAGTTACTTAGCCCGGGGGACAGATACGCAGTATTTT
D: -; size: -; J: TRBJ2-1; V: TRBV6-8; CDR3: CASSLQGRYNEQFF; DNA: TGTGCCAGCAGCCTACAGGGAAGGTACAATGAGCAGTTCTTC
D: TRBD1; size: -; J: TRBJ2-7; V: TRBV11-3; CDR3: CASNRGQGIVEQYF; DNA: TGTGCCAGCAACCGGGGACAGGGGATCGTCGAGCAGTACTTC
D: TRBD1; size: -; J: TRBJ1-5; V: TRBV11-3; CDR3: CASSLGQESNQPQHF; DNA: TGTGCCAGCAGCTTGGGACAGGAAAGCAATCAGCCCCAGCATTTT
D: -; size: -; J: TRBJ1-4; V: TRBV6-8; CDR3: CASSYSNLGRNNEKLFF; DNA: TGTGCCAGCAGTTACTCGAATCTAGGACGGAATAATGAAAAACTGTTTTTT
D: -; size: few; J: TRBJ1-1; V: TRBV6-8; CDR3: CASSYVGGLSEAFF; DNA: TGTGCCAGCAGTTACGTCGGGGGGCTCAGTGAAGCTTTCTTT
D: -; size: -; J: TRBJ1-3; V: TRBV7-6; CDR3: CASSLGRDSGNTIYF; DNA: TGTGCCAGCAGCTTAGGACGCGACTCTGGAAACACCATATATTTT
D: TRBD2; size: -; J: TRBJ2-7; V: TRBV18; CDR3: CASSPPTGGSFHEQYF; DNA: TGTGCCAGCTCACCACCGACGGGAGGTTCTTTCCACGAGCAGTACTTC
D: -; size: -; J: TRBJ2-7; V: TRBV6-8; CDR3: CASSSITPYEQYF; DNA: TGTGCCAGCAGTTCTATCACACCCTACGAGCAGTACTTC
D: -; size: -; J: TRBJ2-7; V: TRBV19; CDR3: CASSIGHGQHYEQYF; DNA: TGTGCCAGTAGTATTGGGCACGGGCAGCACTACGAGCAGTACTTC